This TCR beta chain was sequenced during a study of vaccination effects on CD4 cells after COVID-19. Under the ViraFEST assay, PBMC were stimulated with viral peptide pools so that antigen-specific CD4+ T cells expanded. Sequencing was performed afterwards. An approximately 10-day culture period preceded the isolation of CD4+ T cells. The person had a PCR-confirmed SARS-CoV-2 infection during March to December 2020. After about 2 million PBMC were placed in each well, they were cultured with around 10 IU/ml IL-2 and roughly 10 ug/ml peptides. The authors used an HIV-1 Nef peptide pool as the negative control culture. The CDR3 loop spans 13 amino acids. Sequenced by immunoSEQ multiplex PCR; TCRdb stores in-frame clones only, minus some. The repertoire has around 75,000 clones, 65% to 85% of them found once; the top ten carry around 4.6%. Concerning this clone itself: The antigen remains undetermined.

The clonotype originates from a human donor who had a prior SARS-CoV-2 infection. The chain carries TRBV21-1 and TRBJ2-7; TRBD1 was called by the table and not checked on the DNA. TRBV21-1 is recorded as a pseudogene. The sample here was CD4+ T cells from PBMCs cultured with HIV peptides, taken before COVID-19 vaccination. Subset noted: HIV-1 Nef peptide pool negative control/reference culture. The chain's CDR3 is CALTDPVSYEQYF. CDR3 nucleotide sequence: TGTGCCTTGACAGACCCAGTTTCCTACGAGCAGTACTTC.